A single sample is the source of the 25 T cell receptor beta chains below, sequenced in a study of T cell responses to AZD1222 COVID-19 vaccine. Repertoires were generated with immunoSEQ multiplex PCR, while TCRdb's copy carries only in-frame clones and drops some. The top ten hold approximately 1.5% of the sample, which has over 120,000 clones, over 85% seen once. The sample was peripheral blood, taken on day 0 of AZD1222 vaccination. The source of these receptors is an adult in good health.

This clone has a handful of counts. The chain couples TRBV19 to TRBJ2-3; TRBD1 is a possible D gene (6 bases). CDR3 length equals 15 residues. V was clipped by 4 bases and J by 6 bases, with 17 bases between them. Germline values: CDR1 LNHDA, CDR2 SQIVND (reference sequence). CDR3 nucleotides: TGTGCCAGTAGTACCCTACAGGGCCACACCGATACGCAGTATTTT. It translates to CASSTLQGHTDTQYF.

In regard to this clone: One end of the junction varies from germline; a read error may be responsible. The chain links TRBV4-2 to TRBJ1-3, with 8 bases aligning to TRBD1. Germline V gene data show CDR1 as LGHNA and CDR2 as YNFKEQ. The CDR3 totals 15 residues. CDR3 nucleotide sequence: TGTGCCAGCAGCCAAGGCGTCCCGGGACAGGTTATGTTCCATTTT. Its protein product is CASSQGVPGQVMFHF.

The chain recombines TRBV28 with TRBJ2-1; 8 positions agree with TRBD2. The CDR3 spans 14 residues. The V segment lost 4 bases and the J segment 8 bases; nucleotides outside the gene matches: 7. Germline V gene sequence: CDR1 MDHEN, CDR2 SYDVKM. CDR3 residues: CASSSAAGDDEQFF. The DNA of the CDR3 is TGTGCCAGCAGTTCTGCAGCGGGAGATGATGAGCAGTTCTTC.

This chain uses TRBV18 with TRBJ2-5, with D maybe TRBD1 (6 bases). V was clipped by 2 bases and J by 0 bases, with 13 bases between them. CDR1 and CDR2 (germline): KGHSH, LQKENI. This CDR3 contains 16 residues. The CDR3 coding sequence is TGTGCCAGCTCACCAGGCAGGGGTCTTGACCAAGAGACCCAGTACTTC. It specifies CASSPGRGLDQETQYF. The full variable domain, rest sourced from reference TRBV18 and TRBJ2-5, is NAGVMQNPRHLVRRRGQEARLRCSPMKGHSHVYWYRQLPEEGLKFMVYLQKENIIDESGMPKERFSAEFPKEGPSILRIQQVVRGDSAAYFCASSPGRGLDQETQYFGPGTRLLVL.

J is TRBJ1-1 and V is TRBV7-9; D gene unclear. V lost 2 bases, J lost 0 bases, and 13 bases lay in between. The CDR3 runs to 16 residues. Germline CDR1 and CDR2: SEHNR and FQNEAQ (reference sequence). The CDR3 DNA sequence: TGTGCCAGCAGCTTACGTACATTCGAGTTGAACACTGAAGCTTTCTTT. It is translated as CASSLRTFELNTEAFF.

This chain's CDR3 is CASSSPMSGQYGYTF. The CDR3 nucleotides are TGTGCCAGCAGTTCACCAATGTCGGGCCAATATGGCTACACCTTC. J is TRBJ1-2 and V is TRBV27; D is unclear. The CDR3 contains 15 residues. V lost 4 bases to trimming and J lost 5 bases, with 17 bases between them. From germline, CDR1 is MNHEY and CDR2 SMNVEV (reference sequence).

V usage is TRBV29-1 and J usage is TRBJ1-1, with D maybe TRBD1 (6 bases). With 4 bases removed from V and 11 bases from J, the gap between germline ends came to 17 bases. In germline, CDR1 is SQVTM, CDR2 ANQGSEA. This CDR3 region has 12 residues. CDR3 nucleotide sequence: TGCAGCGTTGCAGCGGGGGGCCCTAAGGCTTTCTTT. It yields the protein CSVAAGGPKAFF.

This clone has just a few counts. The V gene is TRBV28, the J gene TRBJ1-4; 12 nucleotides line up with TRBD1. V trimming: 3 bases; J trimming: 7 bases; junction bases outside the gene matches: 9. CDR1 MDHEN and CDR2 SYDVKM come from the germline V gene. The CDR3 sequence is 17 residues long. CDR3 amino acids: CASSFGTGGELSEKLFF. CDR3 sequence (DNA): TGTGCCAGCAGTTTTGGGACAGGGGGCGAGCTTAGTGAAAAACTGTTTTTT.

This chain's CDR3 is CASSQQGLGNTIYF. The DNA of the CDR3 is TGTGCCAGCAGTCAACAGGGCCTCGGAAACACCATATATTTT. The chain joins TRBV6-5 to TRBJ1-3, with D possibly matching TRBD1 (6 bases). Trimming left V 5 bases short and J 4 bases short, with 12 bases between. The germline CDR1 and CDR2 sequences are MNHEY and SVGAGI. The CDR3 is 14 amino acids.

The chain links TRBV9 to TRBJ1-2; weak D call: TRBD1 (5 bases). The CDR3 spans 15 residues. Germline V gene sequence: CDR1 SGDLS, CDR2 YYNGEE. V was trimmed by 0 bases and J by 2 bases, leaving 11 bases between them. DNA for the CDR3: TGTGCCAGCAGCGTAGTGACGGGGCCGAACTATGGCTACACCTTC. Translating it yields CASSVVTGPNYGYTF.

The CDR3 spells CASSLGRGNYGYTF. The DNA for the CDR3 is TGTGCCAGCAGTTTGGGCAGGGGTAACTATGGCTACACCTTC. V is TRBV28 and J is TRBJ1-2; maybe TRBD1 (6 bases). The CDR3 spans 14 residues. Trimming removed 3 bases at V and 1 base at J, with 9 bases between. Germline V gene lookup returns CDR1 MDHEN and CDR2 SYDVKM.

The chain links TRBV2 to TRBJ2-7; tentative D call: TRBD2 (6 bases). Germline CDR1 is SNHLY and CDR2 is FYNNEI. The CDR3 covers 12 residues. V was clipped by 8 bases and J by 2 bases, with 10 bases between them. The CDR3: CASEREAYEQYF. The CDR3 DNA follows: TGTGCCAGCGAGAGGGAGGCCTACGAGCAGTACTTC.

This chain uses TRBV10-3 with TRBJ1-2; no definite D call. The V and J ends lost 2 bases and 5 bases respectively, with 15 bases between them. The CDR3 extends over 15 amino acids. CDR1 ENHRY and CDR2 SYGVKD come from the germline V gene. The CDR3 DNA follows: TGTGCCATCAGTGAGCTTGCGGGCGGACTTTATGGCTACACCTTC. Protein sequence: CAISELAGGLYGYTF.

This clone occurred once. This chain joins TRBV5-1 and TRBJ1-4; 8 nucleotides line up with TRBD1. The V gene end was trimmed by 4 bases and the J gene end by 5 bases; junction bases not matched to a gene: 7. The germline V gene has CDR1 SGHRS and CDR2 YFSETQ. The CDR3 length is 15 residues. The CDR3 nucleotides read TGCGCCAGCAGCGGGTGGACAGGGAGGAATGAAAAACTGTTTTTT. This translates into CASSGWTGRNEKLFF.

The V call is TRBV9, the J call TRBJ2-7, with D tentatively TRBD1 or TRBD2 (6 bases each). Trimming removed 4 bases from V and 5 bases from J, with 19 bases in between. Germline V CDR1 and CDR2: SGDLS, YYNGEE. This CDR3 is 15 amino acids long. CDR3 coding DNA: TGTGCCAGCAGCCCGGTGGGGAGGCCAGGGGACGAGCAGTACTTC. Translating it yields CASSPVGRPGDEQYF.

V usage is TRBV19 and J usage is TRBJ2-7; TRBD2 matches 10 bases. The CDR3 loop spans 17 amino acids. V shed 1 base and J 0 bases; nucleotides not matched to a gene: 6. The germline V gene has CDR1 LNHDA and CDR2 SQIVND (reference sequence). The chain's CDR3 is CASSIAQTSGFSYEQYF. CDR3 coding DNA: TGTGCCAGTAGTATAGCTCAGACTAGCGGGTTCTCCTACGAGCAGTACTTC.

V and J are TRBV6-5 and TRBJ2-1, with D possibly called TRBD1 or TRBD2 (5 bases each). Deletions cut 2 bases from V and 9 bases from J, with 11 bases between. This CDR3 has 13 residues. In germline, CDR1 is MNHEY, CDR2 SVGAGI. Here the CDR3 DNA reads TGTGCCAGCAGTTACGATGGGGCGGGTGAGCAGTTCTTC. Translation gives CASSYDGAGEQFF.

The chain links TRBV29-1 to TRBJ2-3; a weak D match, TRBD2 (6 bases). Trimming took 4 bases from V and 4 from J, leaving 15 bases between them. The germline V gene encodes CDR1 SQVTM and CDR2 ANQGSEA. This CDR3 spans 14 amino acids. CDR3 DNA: TGCAGCGTTGGGGAGGTATCCTACCCAGATACGCAGTATTTT. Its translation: CSVGEVSYPDTQYF.

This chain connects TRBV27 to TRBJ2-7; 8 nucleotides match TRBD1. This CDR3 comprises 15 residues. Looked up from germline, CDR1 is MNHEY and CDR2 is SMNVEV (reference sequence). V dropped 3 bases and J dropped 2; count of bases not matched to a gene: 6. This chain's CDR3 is CASSFIGTGTYEQYF. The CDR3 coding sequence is TGTGCCAGCAGTTTTATCGGGACAGGCACCTACGAGCAGTACTTC.

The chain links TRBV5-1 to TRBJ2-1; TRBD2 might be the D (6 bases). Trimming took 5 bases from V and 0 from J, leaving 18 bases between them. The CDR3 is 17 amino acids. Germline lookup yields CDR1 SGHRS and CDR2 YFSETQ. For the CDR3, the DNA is TGCGCCAGCAGGCCCGATCCTAGCGCGGGCTCCTACAATGAGCAGTTCTTC. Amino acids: CASRPDPSAGSYNEQFF. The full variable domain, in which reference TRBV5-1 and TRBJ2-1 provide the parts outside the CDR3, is KAGVTQTPRYLIKTRGQQVTLSCSPISGHRSVSWYQQTPGQGLQFLFEYFSETQRNKGNFPGRFSGRQFSNSRSEMNVSTLELGDSALYLCASRPDPSAGSYNEQFFGPGTRLTVL.

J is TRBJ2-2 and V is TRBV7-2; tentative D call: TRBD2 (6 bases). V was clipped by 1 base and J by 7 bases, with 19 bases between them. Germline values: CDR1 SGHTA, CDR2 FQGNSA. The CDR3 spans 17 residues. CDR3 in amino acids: CASSLESRRERDGELFF. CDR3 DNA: TGTGCCAGCAGCTTAGAAAGTCGGAGGGAGAGGGACGGGGAGCTGTTTTTT.

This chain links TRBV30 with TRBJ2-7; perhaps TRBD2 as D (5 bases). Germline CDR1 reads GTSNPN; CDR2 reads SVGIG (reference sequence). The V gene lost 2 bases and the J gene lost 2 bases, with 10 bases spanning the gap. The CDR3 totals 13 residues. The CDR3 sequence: CAWSQGLTYEQYF. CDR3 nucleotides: TGTGCCTGGAGTCAAGGACTTACCTACGAGCAGTACTTC.

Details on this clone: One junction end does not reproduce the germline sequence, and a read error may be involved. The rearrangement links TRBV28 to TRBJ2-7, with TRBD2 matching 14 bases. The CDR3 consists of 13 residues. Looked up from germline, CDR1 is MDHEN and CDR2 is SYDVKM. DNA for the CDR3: TGTGCCAGCATGGGACTAGCGGGAGTCTTGGCAGACTTC. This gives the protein CASMGLAGVLADF.

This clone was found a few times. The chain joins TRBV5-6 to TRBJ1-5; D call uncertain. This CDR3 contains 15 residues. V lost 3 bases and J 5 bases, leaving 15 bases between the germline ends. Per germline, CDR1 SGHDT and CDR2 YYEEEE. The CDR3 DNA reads TGTGCCAGCAGCTCCCGGAGGTATGGGGATCAGCCCCAGCATTTT. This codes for CASSSRRYGDQPQHF. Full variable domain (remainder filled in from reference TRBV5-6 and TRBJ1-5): DAGVTQSPTHLIKTRGQQVTLRCSPKSGHDTVSWYQQALGQGPQFIFQYYEEEERQRGNFPDRFSGHQFPNYSSELNVNALLLGDSALYLCASSSRRYGDQPQHFGDGTRLSIL.

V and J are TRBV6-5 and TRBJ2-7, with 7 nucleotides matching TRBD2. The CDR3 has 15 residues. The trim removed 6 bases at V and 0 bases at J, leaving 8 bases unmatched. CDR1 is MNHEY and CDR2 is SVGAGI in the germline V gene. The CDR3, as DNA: TGTGCCAGCAGCCCCTGGGAGGGATACTCCTACGAGCAGTACTTC. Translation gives CASSPWEGYSYEQYF.